The 23 T cell receptor beta chains listed next were all sequenced from one sample in a study of control samples from healthy donors and cancer patients (dated by TCRdb to the early 2020s). Preparation of the library involved the immunoSEQ multiplex PCR assay. Entries here come from immuneACCESS through TCRdb and include only in-frame sequences with V and J called. Some clones fail to appear in such tables; in the studies checked, an unresolved V gene covers under half of the shortfall, and the cause of the remainder is unknown. The sample profile shows about 70,000 clones; 94% of them were found once. The top ten hold approximately 2.5% of the sample. Input material: blood. The receptors stem from a woman aged 30 to 39 in good health.

This clone is a singleton in its sample. This sequence joins TRBV10-1 and TRBJ1-4, with D possibly matching TRBD1 (6 bases). Trimming shortened V by 8 bases and J by 3 bases, and 13 bases separated the two germline ends. The CDR3 sequence is 14 residues long. Germline V gene sequence: CDR1 WNHNN, CDR2 SYGVQD (reference sequence). This chain's CDR3 is CASSSGESNEKLFF. CDR3 in DNA: TGCGCCAGCTCTTCAGGGGAGTCTAATGAAAAACTGTTTTTT.

This chain connects TRBV5-1 to TRBJ2-1, with D possibly TRBD2 on 6 matching bases. The CDR3 is made up of 15 amino acids. V was clipped by 4 bases and J by 0 bases, with 11 bases between them. The germline V gene has CDR1 SGHRS and CDR2 YFSETQ. CDR3 sequence reads: CASSVSGSSYNEQFF. In DNA form, the CDR3 reads TGCGCCAGCAGCGTTAGCGGTAGCTCCTACAATGAGCAGTTCTTC.

V usage is TRBV5-1 and J usage is TRBJ1-5; TRBD1 matches at 9 bases. This CDR3 region has 15 residues. In germline, CDR1 is SGHRS, CDR2 YFSETQ. The V gene end was trimmed by 4 bases and the J gene end by 6 bases; junction bases not matched to a gene: 8. The CDR3 region is CASSPGQGWGQPQHF. CDR3 in DNA: TGCGCCAGCAGCCCGGGACAGGGCTGGGGTCAGCCCCAGCATTTT. Drawing the rest from reference TRBV5-1 and TRBJ1-5, the complete variable domain is KAGVTQTPRYLIKTRGQQVTLSCSPISGHRSVSWYQQTPGQGLQFLFEYFSETQRNKGNFPGRFSGRQFSNSRSEMNVSTLELGDSALYLCASSPGQGWGQPQHFGDGTRLSIL.

The CDR3 DNA follows: TGTGCCAGCAGTTCCGAGGAGGCAGGCTATGGCTACACCTTC. It encodes CASSSEEAGYGYTF. The chain is built from TRBV6-5 and TRBJ1-2, with unresolved D. The V gene's germline CDR1 is MNHEY and CDR2 SVGAGI. The CDR3 covers 14 residues. The ends were cut back, 4 bases at V and 4 bases at J, with 13 bases in the middle.

The chain is built from TRBV19 and TRBJ1-6; no firm D call. This CDR3 comprises 16 residues. CDR1 is LNHDA, CDR2 SQIVND, per germline (reference sequence). V was pared by 7 bases and J by 0 bases, with 13 bases between. CDR3 amino acids: CASTRRGNSYNSPLHF. CDR3 nucleotide sequence: TGTGCCAGTACCCGGCGCGGGAACTCCTATAATTCACCCCTCCACTTT. Combining the CDR3 with reference TRBV19 and TRBJ1-6 gives the whole variable domain DGGITQSPKYLFRKEGQNVTLSCEQNLNHDAMYWYRQDPGQGLRLIYYSQIVNDFQKGDIAEGYSVSREKKESFPLTVTSAQKNPTAFYLCASTRRGNSYNSPLHFGNGTRLTVT.

V usage is TRBV28 and J usage is TRBJ1-6; possibly TRBD1 for D (5 bases). Germline-derived CDR1 and CDR2 are MDHEN and SYDVKM. The CDR3 length is 16 residues. The V gene lost 3 bases and the J gene lost 2 bases, with 11 bases spanning the gap. The CDR3 DNA sequence: TGTGCCAGCAGTTTCGGGGGGGGTACCTATAATTCACCCCTCCACTTT. Its translation: CASSFGGGTYNSPLHF.

This chain links TRBV2 with TRBJ1-2; possibly TRBD1 for D (6 bases). CDR3 length equals 14 residues. V lost 8 bases, J lost 3 bases, and 16 bases lay in between. Germline V lookup: CDR1 SNHLY, CDR2 FYNNEI. CDR3 bases: TGTGCCAGCTACAGGAGGACAGTAGACTATGGCTACACCTTC. It is translated as CASYRRTVDYGYTF.

This chain uses TRBV28 with TRBJ2-7; D ambiguous. V was pared by 4 bases and J by 4 bases, with 17 bases between. Germline lookup yields CDR1 MDHEN and CDR2 SYDVKM. This CDR3 has 15 amino acids. CDR3 residues: CASSSAGRATYEQYF. CDR3 DNA sequence: TGTGCCAGCAGTTCCGCAGGACGAGCAACATACGAGCAGTACTTC.

This chain links TRBV12-3 or TRBV12-4 with TRBJ1-1; D ambiguous. The V end lost 8 bases, the J end lost 5 bases, and 6 bases lay between the germline ends. This CDR3 contains 10 residues. CDR3 region: CASRGTEAFF. The CDR3 DNA sequence: TGTGCCAGCCGGGGAACTGAAGCTTTCTTT.

The chain couples TRBV29-1 to TRBJ2-3; either TRBD1 or TRBD2 may supply D (6 bases each). Germline assignment: CDR1 SQVTM and CDR2 ANQGSEA. The V and J ends lost 3 bases and 4 bases respectively, with 17 bases between them. The CDR3 runs to 15 residues. The CDR3 spells CSVDFVRGPPDTQYF. The CDR3 nucleotides are TGCAGCGTTGATTTCGTCCGGGGGCCTCCAGATACGCAGTATTTT.

CDR3 residues: CASSQDAFAVTERILYGYTF. CDR3 nucleotides: TGCGCCAGCAGCCAAGATGCGTTCGCTGTAACAGAACGAATTCTCTATGGCTACACCTTC. The chain employs TRBV4-1 and TRBJ1-2; the D is unclear. Per the germline V gene, CDR1 is MGHRA and CDR2 is YSYEKL. CDR3 length: 20 residues. V lost 0 bases, J lost 4 bases, and 27 bases lay in between.

With regard to this clone: Germline and junction disagree at one end, which may indicate a read error. The chain carries TRBV12-3 or TRBV12-4 and TRBJ1-2; D is unclear. The CDR3 runs 13 residues. CDR3 residues: CASSLDPTGGYTF. The CDR3, as DNA: TGTGCCAGCAGCTTAGACCCCACGGGAGGCTACACCTTC.

This rearrangement joins TRBV6-4 to TRBJ2-1; D gene uncertain. CDR1 is MRHNA and CDR2 is SNTAGT in the germline V gene. The CDR3 extends over 15 amino acids. Trimming took 11 bases from V and 0 from J, leaving 17 bases between them. The CDR3 region has the DNA TGTGCCCGCACTTTAGAGATGAGCTCCTACAATGAGCAGTTCTTC. It translates to CARTLEMSSYNEQFF.

V and J are TRBV6-5 and TRBJ1-1; 10 nucleotides match TRBD1. This CDR3 spans 16 amino acids. Germline V gives CDR1 MNHEY, CDR2 SVGAGI. Germline trimming cut 4 bases from V and 10 bases from J; bases unmatched to any gene: 15. CDR3 in DNA: TGTGCCAGCAGTTCTCCGGGGTGGGACAGGGGCACCACAGCTTTCTTT. The encoded protein is CASSSPGWDRGTTAFF.

This chain uses TRBV28 with TRBJ1-6; D is uncertain. The CDR3 sequence is 15 residues long. The germline V gene encodes CDR1 MDHEN and CDR2 SYDVKM. The V end was cut by 7 bases, the J end by 9 bases, with 19 bases between. For the CDR3, the DNA is TGTGCCAGCATCGCCTCACGCGGACCAGGTTCACCCCTCCACTTT. Amino acid sequence: CASIASRGPGSPLHF.

This sequence joins TRBV19 and TRBJ2-3, with 7 positions matching TRBD2. V shed 4 bases and J 5 bases; nucleotides not matched to a gene: 9. Germline CDR1 LNHDA, CDR2 SQIVND (reference sequence). The CDR3 has 15 residues. The CDR3 DNA reads TGTGCCAGTAGTAACCACGGGACTATCGTAGATACGCAGTATTTT. It codes for CASSNHGTIVDTQYF.

The CDR3 is CASTGQGAEQFF. The CDR3 nucleotides read TGTGCCAGCACCGGACAGGGGGCTGAGCAGTTCTTC. The J gene is TRBJ2-1, the V gene TRBV27; TRBD1 matches 11 bases. From germline, CDR1 is MNHEY and CDR2 SMNVEV (reference sequence). There are 12 residues in the CDR3. Losses at the gene ends were 7 bases for V and 9 bases for J; bases not matched to a gene: 2.

The chain recombines TRBV15 with TRBJ2-2; 9 positions match TRBD1. V lost 4 bases to trimming and J lost 8 bases; unmatched junction nucleotides: 5. The germline V gene has CDR1 LNHNV and CDR2 YYDKDF (reference sequence). This CDR3 is built from 14 residues. CDR3 loop: CATSKGQGLGELFF. The CDR3 DNA follows: TGTGCCACCAGCAAAGGACAGGGGCTAGGGGAGCTGTTTTTT.

The rearrangement links TRBV3-1 (or the pseudogene TRBV3-2) to TRBJ2-3, with D possibly matching TRBD2 (7 bases). Germline V gene lookup returns CDR1 LGHDT and CDR2 YNNKEL (reference sequence). Trimming took off 0 bases at V and 4 bases at J, with 17 bases between the two ends. The CDR3 contains 17 residues. Here the CDR3 reads CASSQDLWGGPADTQYF. Written as DNA, the CDR3 is TGTGCCAGCAGCCAAGATCTATGGGGGGGCCCGGCAGATACGCAGTATTTT.

V is TRBV3-1 (or the pseudogene TRBV3-2) and J is TRBJ1-2; D uncertain. CDR3 length equals 15 residues. V was clipped by 0 bases and J by 4 bases, with 12 bases between them. Germline CDR1 is LGHDT and CDR2 is YNNKEL (reference sequence). The CDR3 nucleotides read TGTGCCAGCAGCCAAGACCGTCTTCGGGCCTATGGCTACACCTTC. This sequence encodes CASSQDRLRAYGYTF.

The chain combines TRBV19 with TRBJ1-5; 9 bases agree with TRBD1. V shed 5 bases, J shed 1 base, and the junction held 3 bases outside the gene matches. This CDR3 is built from 15 residues. Germline V gene data show CDR1 as LNHDA and CDR2 as SQIVND (reference sequence). CDR3 loop: CASSQDRGSNQPQHF. The CDR3 DNA sequence: TGTGCCAGTAGTCAGGACAGGGGAAGCAATCAGCCCCAGCATTTT.

The chain uses TRBV3-1 (or the pseudogene TRBV3-2) and TRBJ1-2; D perhaps matches TRBD1 (5 bases). The CDR3 has 15 residues. Per germline, CDR1 LGHDT and CDR2 YNNKEL (reference sequence). Trimming removed 2 bases from V and 7 bases from J, with 17 bases in between. The CDR3 region has the DNA TGTGCCAGCAGCCAACCTGGGACGGCGACTCGTGGCTACACCTTC. Its translation: CASSQPGTATRGYTF.

This chain connects TRBV28 to TRBJ2-5; D call uncertain. The germline V gene has CDR1 MDHEN and CDR2 SYDVKM. V dropped 2 bases and J dropped 5 bases, with 9 bases sitting between them. CDR3 size: 13 residues. The CDR3 here is CASSLVVPETQYF. The CDR3 nucleotides read TGTGCCAGCAGTTTAGTGGTCCCGGAGACCCAGTACTTC.